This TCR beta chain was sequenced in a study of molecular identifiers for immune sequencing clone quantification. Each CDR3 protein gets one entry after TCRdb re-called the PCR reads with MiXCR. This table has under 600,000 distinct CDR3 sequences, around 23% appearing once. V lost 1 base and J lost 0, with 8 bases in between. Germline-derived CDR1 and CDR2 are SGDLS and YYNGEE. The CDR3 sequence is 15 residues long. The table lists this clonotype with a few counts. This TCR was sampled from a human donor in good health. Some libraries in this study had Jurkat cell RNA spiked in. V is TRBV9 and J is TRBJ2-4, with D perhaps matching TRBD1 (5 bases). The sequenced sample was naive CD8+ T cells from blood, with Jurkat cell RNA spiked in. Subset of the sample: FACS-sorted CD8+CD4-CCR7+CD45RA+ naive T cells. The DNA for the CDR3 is TGTGCCAGCAGCGTATCAGGGTTAGCCAAAAACATTCAGTACTTC. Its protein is CASSVSGLAKNIQYF.